The T cell receptor (beta chain) under discussion was sequenced for a study of shared T cell receptors in the human thymus. TCRdb keeps only in-frame clones here, not all; method: immunoSEQ multiplex PCR. In the table there are around 340,000 clones, 95% of which are singletons. The source material was thymocytes. The receptor was derived from a human donor.

The CDR3 DNA is TGTGCCAGCAGCCACTTAGGTCGATGGCGGGACCTCTCCTACGAGCAGTACTTC. Translating gives CASSHLGRWRDLSYEQYF. The chain links TRBV7-2 to TRBJ2-7; D is perhaps TRBD2 (6 bases). V was clipped by 5 bases and J by 0 bases, with 23 bases between them. The CDR3 is 18 residues long. CDR1 is SGHTA and CDR2 is FQGNSA in the germline V gene.